Below, 20 T cell receptor beta chains from the same sample are listed, as sequenced in a study of cytotoxic CD8 clonotypes in ibrutinib-treated CLL. Assay used: immunoSEQ multiplex PCR; TCRdb lists only in-frame clones, some missing. The table includes 250,000 to 350,000 clones, approximately 76% detected once. Sequencing was performed on PBMCs, taken at disease progression, from a patient treated with ibrutinib. The receptors derive from a human donor with chronic lymphocytic leukemia.

The chain carries TRBV28 and TRBJ2-7; weak D call: TRBD2 (6 bases). CDR1 and CDR2 (germline): MDHEN, SYDVKM. The CDR3 has 15 residues. V was shortened by 5 bases and J by 5 bases, with 19 bases between the two germline ends. The CDR3 coding sequence is TGTGCCAGCAGTCTCGTATTAGGAGGGAACAACGAGCAGTACTTC. It yields the protein CASSLVLGGNNEQYF.

This chain uses TRBV5-1 with TRBJ2-5; D not resolved. The CDR3 loop spans 14 amino acids. V lost 0 bases to trimming and J lost 7 bases, with 13 bases between them. Germline V gene data show CDR1 as SGHRS and CDR2 as YFSETQ. CDR3 protein: CASSLAVPAATQYF. As DNA, the CDR3 is TGCGCCAGCAGCTTGGCGGTCCCAGCTGCGACCCAGTACTTC.

This clone was found once. The chain employs TRBV10-3 and TRBJ2-5, with TRBD2 as a possible D gene (5 bases). Germline CDR1 and CDR2: ENHRY and SYGVKD. The CDR3 consists of 11 residues. V lost 6 bases and J lost 5, with 7 bases in between. CDR3 sequence (DNA): TGTGCCATCAGGGTAGCGGAGACCCAGTACTTC. Amino acids: CAIRVAETQYF.

This chain uses TRBV10-2 with TRBJ1-4; a possible D gene is TRBD1 (6 bases). CDR3 length equals 15 residues. The germline gives CDR1 WSHSY, CDR2 SAAADI. Deletions cut 2 bases from V and 1 base from J, with 8 bases between. The CDR3 protein is CASSEGGRTNEKLFF. The DNA of the CDR3 is TGCGCCAGCAGTGAGGGGGGCAGAACTAATGAAAAACTGTTTTTT.

The chain uses TRBV29-1 and TRBJ2-7, with 8 bases fitting TRBD2. The trim removed 1 base at V and 1 base at J, leaving 3 bases unmatched. The CDR3 extends over 14 amino acids. The germline V gene encodes CDR1 SQVTM and CDR2 ANQGSEA. The chain's CDR3 is CSVEVAGSSYEQYF. DNA of the CDR3: TGCAGCGTTGAAGTAGCGGGAAGTTCCTACGAGCAGTACTTC.

This chain links TRBV18 with TRBJ2-3; possibly TRBD1 for D (5 bases). The germline CDR1 and CDR2 sequences are KGHSH and LQKENI. V was shortened by 2 bases and J by 2 bases, with 11 bases between the two germline ends. CDR3 length equals 15 residues. The CDR3 reads CASSPKGINTDTQYF. The CDR3 DNA follows: TGTGCCAGCTCACCAAAGGGGATTAACACAGATACGCAGTATTTT.

The CDR3 coding sequence is TGTGCCAGCAACCTGGACGGAAGCTCCTACGAGCAGTACTTC. Its translation is CASNLDGSSYEQYF. V usage is TRBV7-9 and J usage is TRBJ2-7; D is ambiguous. The germline gives CDR1 SEHNR, CDR2 FQNEAQ (reference sequence). Deletions cut 7 bases from V and 0 bases from J, with 13 bases between. This CDR3 is built from 14 residues.

V usage is TRBV28 and J usage is TRBJ1-1, with TRBD1 identical over 9 bases. V lost 7 bases to trimming and J lost 5 bases; unmatched junction nucleotides: 8. Germline CDR1 is MDHEN and CDR2 is SYDVKM. The CDR3 spans 14 residues. CDR3 residues: CASNNRGRWTEAFF. The CDR3 DNA sequence: TGTGCCAGCAATAACAGGGGGCGGTGGACTGAAGCTTTCTTT. Filled out from reference TRBV28 and TRBJ1-1, the complete variable domain reads DVKVTQSSRYLVKRTGEKVFLECVQDMDHENMFWYRQDPGLGLRLIYFSYDVKMKEKGDIPEGYSVSREKKERFSLILESASTNQTSMYLCASNNRGRWTEAFFGQGTRLTVV.

The rearrangement links TRBV14 to TRBJ2-7, with 8 bases that match TRBD1. This CDR3 region has 15 residues. CDR1 is SGHDN, CDR2 FVKESK, per germline. Trimming cost V 2 bases and J 0 bases; bases outside gene matches: 3. The DNA for the CDR3 is TGTGCCAGCAGCCAATACGGGACAGGCTCCTACGAGCAGTACTTC. Its protein product is CASSQYGTGSYEQYF. The complete variable domain, with remaining parts taken from reference TRBV14 and TRBJ2-7, reads EAGVTQFPSHSVIEKGQTVTLRCDPISGHDNLYWYRRVMGKEIKFLLHFVKESKQDESGMPNNRFLAERTGGTYSTLKVQPAELEDSGVYFCASSQYGTGSYEQYFGPGTRLTVT.

The chain links TRBV9 to TRBJ2-5; maybe TRBD2 (5 bases). V shed 2 bases and J shed 4 bases, with 9 bases lying between them. The CDR3 extends over 13 amino acids. Germline lookup yields CDR1 SGDLS and CDR2 YYNGEE. CDR3 coding DNA: TGTGCCAGCAGCGTCTTGAGCGGAGAGACCCAGTACTTC. Translated: CASSVLSGETQYF. Using reference TRBV9 and TRBJ2-5 for the parts outside the CDR3, the full variable domain is DSGVTQTPKHLITATGQRVTLRCSPRSGDLSVYWYQQSLDQGLQFLIQYYNGEERAKGNILERFSAQQFPDLHSELNLSSLELGDSALYFCASSVLSGETQYFGPGTRLLVL.

The V call is TRBV29-1, the J call TRBJ1-2; D call uncertain. Trimming pared 0 bases from V and 1 base from J, leaving 9 bases between. Germline assignment: CDR1 SQVTM and CDR2 ANQGSEA. The CDR3 runs 14 residues. The CDR3 nucleotides are TGCAGCGTTGAAGAATGGCAGATTAACTATGGCTACACCTTC. This encodes CSVEEWQINYGYTF. The full variable domain, with the rest looked up from reference TRBV29-1 and TRBJ1-2, is SAVISQKPSRDICQRGTSLTIQCQVDSQVTMMFWYRQQPGQSLTLIATANQGSEATYESGFVIDKFPISRPNLTFSTLTVSNMSPEDSSIYLCSVEEWQINYGYTFGSGTRLTVV.

The V gene is TRBV4-1, the J gene TRBJ2-3; either TRBD1 or TRBD2 may fit D (6 bases each). The ends were cut back, 3 bases at V and 0 bases at J, with 16 bases in the middle. CDR1 is MGHRA, CDR2 YSYEKL, per germline. The CDR3 runs 17 residues. The CDR3 nucleotides are TGCGCCAGCAGCCACAGGGGAGGCCCGTTTAGCACAGATACGCAGTATTTT. Translating it yields CASSHRGGPFSTDTQYF.

The chain employs TRBV1 and TRBJ1-1. TRBV1 counts as a pseudogene. This CDR3 spans 18 amino acids. Here the CDR3 reads CTSSQDSPPRGRGTEAFF. For the CDR3, the DNA is TGCACCAGCAGCCAAGATTCCCCTCCCCGGGGGCGAGGGACTGAAGCTTTCTTT.

The rearrangement uses TRBV5-1 and TRBJ2-7; 8 nucleotides agree with TRBD2. The CDR3 runs 18 residues. CDR1 is SGHRS, CDR2 YFSETQ, per germline. J was trimmed by 2 bases and V by 1 base; bases with no gene match: 14. This CDR3 is CASSLRPSGSSPPYEQYF. The CDR3 region has the DNA TGCGCCAGCAGCTTGAGGCCCAGCGGGAGCTCCCCCCCCTACGAGCAGTACTTC.

The chain recombines TRBV15 with TRBJ2-1; 8 nucleotides align to TRBD2. Germline lookup yields CDR1 LNHNV and CDR2 YYDKDF (reference sequence). J gave up 12 bases and V 7 bases, and 11 bases lay outside the gene matches. The CDR3 is 13 residues long. CDR3: CATNAAGVQGQFF. CDR3 DNA sequence: TGTGCCACCAACGCAGCGGGAGTGCAGGGGCAGTTCTTC.

This chain connects TRBV15 to TRBJ2-5, with a weak D call TRBD2 (7 bases). This CDR3 contains 15 residues. Germline assignment: CDR1 LNHNV and CDR2 YYDKDF (reference sequence). The ends were cut back, 0 bases at V and 5 bases at J, with 13 bases in the middle. DNA of the CDR3: TGTGCCACCAGCAGAGACCCGGGGGGCGTGGAGACCCAGTACTTC. It yields the protein CATSRDPGGVETQYF.

The chain joins TRBV9 to TRBJ2-1; no definite D call. The CDR3 is made up of 11 amino acids. Germline loops: CDR1 SGDLS, CDR2 YYNGEE. The V end was cut by 1 base, the J end by 8 bases, with 4 bases between. The CDR3 DNA is TGTGCCAGCAGCGTATTGGATGAGCAGTTCTTC. Its protein is CASSVLDEQFF.

The chain links TRBV2 to TRBJ2-7, with D perhaps TRBD1 or TRBD2 (5 bases each). The V end was cut by 5 bases, the J end by 6 bases, with 14 bases between. CDR1 and CDR2 (germline): SNHLY, FYNNEI. The CDR3 extends over 13 amino acids. The DNA of the CDR3 is TGTGCCAGCAGTTTTTTGGGGGTTAGCGAGCAGTACTTC. As protein: CASSFLGVSEQYF.

This chain joins TRBV4-2 and TRBJ2-1; TRBD2 aligns across 12 bases. CDR1 is LGHNA and CDR2 is YNFKEQ in the germline V gene. The J segment lost 8 bases and the V segment lost 1 base, leaving 3 bases of the junction unmatched. The CDR3 contains 15 residues. For the CDR3, the DNA is TGTGCCAGCAGCCAAGCTAGCGGGGGGGCGCATGAGCAGTTCTTC. Encoded protein: CASSQASGGAHEQFF.

This clone appeared once. V gene TRBV10-1 combines with J gene TRBJ2-1, with 9 positions matching TRBD2. With V trimmed by 1 base and J by 6 bases, 19 bases remained unmatched. Germline lookup yields CDR1 WNHNN and CDR2 SYGVQD (reference sequence). This CDR3 spans 20 amino acids. The CDR3 loop reads CASSEWRGPTSGGIPNEQFF. The DNA for the CDR3 is TGCGCCAGCAGTGAGTGGAGAGGGCCAACGAGCGGGGGGATCCCCAATGAGCAGTTCTTC.